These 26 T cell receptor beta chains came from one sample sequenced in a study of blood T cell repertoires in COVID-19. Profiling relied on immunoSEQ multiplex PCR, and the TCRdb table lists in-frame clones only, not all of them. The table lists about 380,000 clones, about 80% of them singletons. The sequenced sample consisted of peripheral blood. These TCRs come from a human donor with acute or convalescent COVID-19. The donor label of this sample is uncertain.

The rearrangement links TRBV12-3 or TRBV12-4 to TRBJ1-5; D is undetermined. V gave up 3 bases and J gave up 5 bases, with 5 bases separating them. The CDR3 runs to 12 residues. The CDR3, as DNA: TGTGCCAGCAGTTTCCCAGATCAGCCCCAGCATTTT. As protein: CASSFPDQPQHF.

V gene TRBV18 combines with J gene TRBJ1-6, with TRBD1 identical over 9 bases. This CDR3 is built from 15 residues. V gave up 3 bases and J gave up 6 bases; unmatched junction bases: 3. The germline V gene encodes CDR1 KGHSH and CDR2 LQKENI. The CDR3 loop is CASSPGTGLNSPLHF. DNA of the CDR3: TGTGCCAGCTCACCTGGGACAGGGCTTAATTCACCCCTCCACTTT. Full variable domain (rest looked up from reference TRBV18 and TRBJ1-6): NAGVMQNPRHLVRRRGQEARLRCSPMKGHSHVYWYRQLPEEGLKFMVYLQKENIIDESGMPKERFSAEFPKEGPSILRIQQVVRGDSAAYFCASSPGTGLNSPLHFGNGTRLTVT.

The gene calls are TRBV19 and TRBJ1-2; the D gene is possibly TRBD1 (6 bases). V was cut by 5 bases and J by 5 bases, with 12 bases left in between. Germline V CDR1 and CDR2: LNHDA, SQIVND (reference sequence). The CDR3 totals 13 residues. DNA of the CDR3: TGTGCCAGTAGTGTCACAGGGTTTTATGGCTACACCTTC. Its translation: CASSVTGFYGYTF.

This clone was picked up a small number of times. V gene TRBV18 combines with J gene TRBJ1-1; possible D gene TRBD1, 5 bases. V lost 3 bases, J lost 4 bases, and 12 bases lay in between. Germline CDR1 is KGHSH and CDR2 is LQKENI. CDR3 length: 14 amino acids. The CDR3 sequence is CASSPLGGGTEAFF. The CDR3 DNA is TGTGCCAGCTCACCCCTCGGGGGGGGCACTGAAGCTTTCTTT.

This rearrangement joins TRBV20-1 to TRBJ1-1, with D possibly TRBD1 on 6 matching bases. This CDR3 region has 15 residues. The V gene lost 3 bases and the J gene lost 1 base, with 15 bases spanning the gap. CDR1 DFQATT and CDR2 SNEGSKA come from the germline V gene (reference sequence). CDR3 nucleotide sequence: TGCAGTGCTAGTACAGGGTTCGTTAGGAACACTGAAGCTTTCTTT. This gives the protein CSASTGFVRNTEAFF.

Here the CDR3 reads CASSATGSGANVLTF. CDR3 coding DNA: TGTGCCAGCAGCGCCACAGGCTCTGGGGCCAACGTCCTGACTTTC. The chain employs TRBV5-4 and TRBJ2-6, with TRBD1 as a possible D gene (5 bases). In germline, CDR1 is SGHNT, CDR2 YYREEE (reference sequence). The CDR3 extends over 15 amino acids. V shed 4 bases and J shed 0 bases, with 8 bases lying between them.

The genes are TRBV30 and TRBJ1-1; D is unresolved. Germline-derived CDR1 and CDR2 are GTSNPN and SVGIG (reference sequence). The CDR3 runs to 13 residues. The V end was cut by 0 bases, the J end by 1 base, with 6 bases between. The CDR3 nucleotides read TGTGCCTGGAGTGTAAAGCCGAACACTGAAGCTTTCTTT. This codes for CAWSVKPNTEAFF.

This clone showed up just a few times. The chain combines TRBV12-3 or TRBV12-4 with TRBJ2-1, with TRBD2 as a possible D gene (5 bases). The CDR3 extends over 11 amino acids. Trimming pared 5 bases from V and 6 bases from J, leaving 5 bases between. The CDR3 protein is CASSRGNEQFF. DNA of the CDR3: TGTGCCAGCAGTCGGGGCAATGAGCAGTTCTTC.

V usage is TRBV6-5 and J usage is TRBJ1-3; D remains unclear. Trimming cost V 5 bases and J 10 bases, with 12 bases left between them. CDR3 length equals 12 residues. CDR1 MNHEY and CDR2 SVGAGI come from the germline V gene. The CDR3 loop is CASSPSSGTIYF. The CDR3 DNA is TGTGCCAGCAGTCCAAGCTCGGGAACCATATATTTT.

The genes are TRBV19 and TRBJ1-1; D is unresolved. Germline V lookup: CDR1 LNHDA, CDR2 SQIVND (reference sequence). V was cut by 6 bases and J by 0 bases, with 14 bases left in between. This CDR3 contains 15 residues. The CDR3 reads CASRETNYMNTEAFF. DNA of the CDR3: TGTGCCAGTAGGGAGACTAACTACATGAACACTGAAGCTTTCTTT.

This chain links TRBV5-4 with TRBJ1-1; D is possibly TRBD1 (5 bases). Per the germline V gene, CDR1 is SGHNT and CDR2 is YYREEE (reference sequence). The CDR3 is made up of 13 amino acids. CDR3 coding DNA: TGTGTCGCGACCAGGGCAAGGGACACTGAAGCTTTCTTT. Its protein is CVATRARDTEAFF.

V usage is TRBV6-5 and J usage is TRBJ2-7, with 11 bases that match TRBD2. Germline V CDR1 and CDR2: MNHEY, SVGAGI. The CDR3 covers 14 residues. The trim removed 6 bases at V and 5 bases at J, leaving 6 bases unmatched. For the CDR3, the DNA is TGTGCCAGCAGCCGTAGCGGGAGGGCCCACGAGCAGTACTTC. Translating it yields CASSRSGRAHEQYF.

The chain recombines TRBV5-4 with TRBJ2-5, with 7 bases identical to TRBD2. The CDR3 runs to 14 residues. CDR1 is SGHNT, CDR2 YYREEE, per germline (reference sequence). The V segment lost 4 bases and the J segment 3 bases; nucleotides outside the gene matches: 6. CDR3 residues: CASSPREAKETQYF. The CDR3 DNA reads TGTGCCAGCAGCCCCCGGGAGGCAAAAGAGACCCAGTACTTC.

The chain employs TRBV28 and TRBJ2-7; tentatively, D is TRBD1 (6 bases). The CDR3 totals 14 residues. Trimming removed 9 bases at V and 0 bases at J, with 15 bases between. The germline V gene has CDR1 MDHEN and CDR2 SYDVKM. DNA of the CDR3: TGTGCCAGTAAGGGGGTACTGGGCTCCTACGAGCAGTACTTC. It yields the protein CASKGVLGSYEQYF.

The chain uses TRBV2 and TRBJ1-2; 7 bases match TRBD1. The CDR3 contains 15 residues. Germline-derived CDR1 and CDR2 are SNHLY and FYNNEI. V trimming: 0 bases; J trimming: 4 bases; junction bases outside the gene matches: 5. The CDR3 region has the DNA TGTGCCAGCAGTGAAGCGAGCAGGGGGAGCTATGGCTACACCTTC. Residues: CASSEASRGSYGYTF.

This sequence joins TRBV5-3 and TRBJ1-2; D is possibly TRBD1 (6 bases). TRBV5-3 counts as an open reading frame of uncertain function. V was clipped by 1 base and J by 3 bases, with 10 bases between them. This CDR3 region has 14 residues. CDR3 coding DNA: TGTGCCAGAAGCTTGCAAAACAGGGACTATGGCTACACCTTC. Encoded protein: CARSLQNRDYGYTF.

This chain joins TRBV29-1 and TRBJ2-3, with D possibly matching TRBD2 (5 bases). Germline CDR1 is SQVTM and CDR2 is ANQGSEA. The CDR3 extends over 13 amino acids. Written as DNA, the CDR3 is TGCACCGCGAGACGGGGATCCACAGATACGCAGTATTTT. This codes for CTARRGSTDTQYF.

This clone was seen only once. Written as DNA, the CDR3 is TGTGCCAGCAGCCCGGACAGAAACAATCAGCCCCAGCATTTT. This sequence encodes CASSPDRNNQPQHF. The J gene is TRBJ1-5, the V gene TRBV6-5; D perhaps matches TRBD1 (6 bases). CDR1 MNHEY and CDR2 SVGAGI come from the germline V gene. Trimming shortened V by 6 bases and J by 3 bases, and 12 bases separated the two germline ends. This CDR3 has 14 residues.

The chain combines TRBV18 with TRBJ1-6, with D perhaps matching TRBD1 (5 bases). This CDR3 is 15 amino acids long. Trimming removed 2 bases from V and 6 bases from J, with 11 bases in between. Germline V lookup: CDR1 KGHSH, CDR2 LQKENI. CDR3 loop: CASSPKGIPNSPLHF. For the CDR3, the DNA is TGTGCCAGCTCACCAAAGGGGATCCCTAATTCACCCCTCCACTTT.

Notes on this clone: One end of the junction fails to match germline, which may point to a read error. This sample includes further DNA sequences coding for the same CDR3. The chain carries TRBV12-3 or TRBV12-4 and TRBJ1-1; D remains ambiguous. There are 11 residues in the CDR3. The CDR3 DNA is TGTGCTAGCAGCCGCCGAGTTGAAGCTTTCTTT. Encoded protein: CASSRRVEAFF.

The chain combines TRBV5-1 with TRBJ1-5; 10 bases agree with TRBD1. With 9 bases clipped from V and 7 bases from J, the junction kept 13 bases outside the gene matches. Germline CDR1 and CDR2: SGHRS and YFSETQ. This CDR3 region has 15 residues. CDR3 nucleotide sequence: TGCGCCAACCCCAGGGGGGACAGGGGAGCCCAGCCCCAGCATTTT. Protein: CANPRGDRGAQPQHF.

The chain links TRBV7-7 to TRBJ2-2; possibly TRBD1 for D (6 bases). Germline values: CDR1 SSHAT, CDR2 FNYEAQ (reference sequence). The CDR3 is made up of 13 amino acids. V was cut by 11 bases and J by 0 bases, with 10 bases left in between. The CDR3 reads CALGDTNTGELFF. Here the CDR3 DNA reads TGTGCCCTCGGGGACACGAACACCGGGGAGCTGTTTTTT. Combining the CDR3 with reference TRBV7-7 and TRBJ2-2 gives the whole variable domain GAGVSQSPRYKVTKRGQDVTLRCDPISSHATLYWYQQALGQGPEFLTYFNYEAQPDKSGLPSDRFSAERPEGSISTLTIQRTEQRDSAMYRCALGDTNTGELFFGEGSRLTVL.

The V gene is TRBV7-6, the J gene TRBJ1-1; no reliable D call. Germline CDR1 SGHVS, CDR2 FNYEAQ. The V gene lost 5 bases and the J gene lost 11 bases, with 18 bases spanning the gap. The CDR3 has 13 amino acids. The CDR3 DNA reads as TGTGCCAGCAGCCCGGGTCTTACGGTGGATGCTTTCTTT. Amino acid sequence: CASSPGLTVDAFF.

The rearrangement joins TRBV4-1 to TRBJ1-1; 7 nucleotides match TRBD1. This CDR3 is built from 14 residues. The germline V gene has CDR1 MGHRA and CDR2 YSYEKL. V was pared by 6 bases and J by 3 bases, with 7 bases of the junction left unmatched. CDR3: CASRPDRAYTEAFF. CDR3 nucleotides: TGCGCCAGCAGGCCCGACAGGGCCTACACTGAAGCTTTCTTT.

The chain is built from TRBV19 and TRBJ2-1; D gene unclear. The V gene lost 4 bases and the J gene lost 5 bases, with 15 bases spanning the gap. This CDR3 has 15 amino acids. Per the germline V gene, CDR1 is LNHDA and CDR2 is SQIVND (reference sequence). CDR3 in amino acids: CASSKARKVDNEQFF. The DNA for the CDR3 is TGTGCCAGTAGTAAAGCCCGCAAAGTCGACAATGAGCAGTTCTTC.

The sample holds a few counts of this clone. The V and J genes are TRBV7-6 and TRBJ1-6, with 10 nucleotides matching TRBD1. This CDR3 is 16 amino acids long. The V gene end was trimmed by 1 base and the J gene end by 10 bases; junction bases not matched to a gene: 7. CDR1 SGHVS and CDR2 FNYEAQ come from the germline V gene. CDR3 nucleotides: TGTGCCAGCAGCTTAGGTCTCGGGACAGGGGAATCACCCCTCCACTTT. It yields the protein CASSLGLGTGESPLHF.